Presented here are 29 T cell receptor beta chains from one specimen sequenced in a study of blood T cell repertoires in COVID-19. Libraries were prepared by immunoSEQ multiplex PCR; TCRdb keeps only in-frame clonotypes and omits some of them. The sample yields a few hundred thousand clones, more than 70% seen once. The sample consisted of peripheral blood. These TCRs come from a woman of 80 years or more with acute or convalescent COVID-19.

The chain employs TRBV15 and TRBJ1-3; 7 bases line up with TRBD1. CDR1 and CDR2 (germline): LNHNV, YYDKDF (reference sequence). The CDR3 is made up of 14 amino acids. With V trimmed by 5 bases and J by 2 bases, 3 bases remained unmatched. The CDR3 protein is CATSRDRAGNTIYF. The CDR3 DNA is TGTGCCACCAGCCGCGACAGGGCTGGAAACACCATATATTTT. Full variable domain (remainder filled in from reference TRBV15 and TRBJ1-3): DAMVIQNPRYQVTQFGKPVTLSCSQTLNHNVMYWYQQKSSQAPKLLFHYYDKDFNNEADTPDNFQSRRPNTSFCFLDIRSPGLGDTAMYLCATSRDRAGNTIYFGEGSWLTVV.

CDR3 sequence reads: CASSLAGMSNNEQFF. CDR3 sequence (DNA): TGTGCCAGCAGTCTAGCGGGGATGAGTAACAATGAGCAGTTCTTC. This rearrangement joins TRBV6-2 or TRBV6-3 to TRBJ2-1; TRBD2 matches 9 bases. The length of the CDR3 is 15 residues. V dropped 5 bases and J dropped 5; count of bases not matched to a gene: 7. Germline V gene data show CDR1 as MNHEY and CDR2 as SVGEGT.

The chain links TRBV12-3 or TRBV12-4 to TRBJ1-4, with D hard to call. V shed 3 bases and J shed 8 bases, with 10 bases lying between them. The CDR3 consists of 13 residues. CDR3 sequence (DNA): TGTGCCAGCAGTTTTCCAACATCCGAAAAACTGTTTTTT. Translation: CASSFPTSEKLFF.

V gene TRBV7-2 combines with J gene TRBJ1-1; the match to TRBD1 covers 9 bases. V gave up 5 bases and J gave up 1 base; unmatched junction bases: 2. The CDR3 sequence is 14 residues long. Germline V CDR1 and CDR2: SGHTA, FQGNSA. CDR3 nucleotide sequence: TGTGCCAGCAGCCCGGACAGGGGGAACACTGAAGCTTTCTTT. The encoded protein is CASSPDRGNTEAFF. The full variable domain, completed using reference TRBV7-2 and TRBJ1-1, is GAGVSQSPSNKVTEKGKDVELRCDPISGHTALYWYRQSLGQGLEFLIYFQGNSAPDKSGLPSDRFSAERTGGSVSTLTIQRTQQEDSAVYLCASSPDRGNTEAFFGQGTRLTVV.

The chain links TRBV6-1 to TRBJ1-5; maybe TRBD1 (5 bases). The CDR3 is 16 amino acids. The germline V gene has CDR1 MNHNS and CDR2 SASEGT. Trimming removed 0 bases at V and 2 bases at J, with 11 bases between. The CDR3 region is CASSEARGSRNQPQHF. The CDR3 DNA sequence: TGTGCCAGCAGTGAAGCAAGGGGCTCTCGCAATCAGCCCCAGCATTTT.

The table lists this clone with a count of one. The V gene is TRBV7-2, the J gene TRBJ1-6; the D gene is possibly TRBD1 (5 bases). Trimming shortened V by 5 bases and J by 10 bases, and 12 bases separated the two germline ends. The CDR3 extends over 13 amino acids. The germline V gene encodes CDR1 SGHTA and CDR2 FQGNSA. The CDR3 DNA is TGTGCCAGCAGCACTCCAGGGTTCTCACCCCTCCACTTT. Translating gives CASSTPGFSPLHF.

This chain links TRBV7-6 with TRBJ2-2; tentative D call: TRBD2 (5 bases). Germline CDR1 is SGHVS and CDR2 is FNYEAQ. This CDR3 is 16 amino acids long. The germline V and J ends were trimmed by 5 bases and 4 bases, with 17 bases remaining between them. CDR3: CASSPEVGSSTGELFF. The CDR3 DNA reads TGTGCCAGCAGCCCGGAGGTGGGGTCCAGCACCGGGGAGCTGTTTTTT.

Note on this clone: Other DNA sequences within the sample encode an identical CDR3. The rearrangement joins TRBV6-6 to TRBJ1-5, with D unclear. V was cut by 6 bases and J by 5 bases, with 8 bases left in between. The CDR3 length is 12 residues. Germline CDR1 reads MNHNY; CDR2 reads SVGAGI (reference sequence). The CDR3 bases are TGTGCCAGCAGCCCCGGGGATCAGCCCCAGCATTTT. Amino acid sequence: CASSPGDQPQHF.

This chain connects TRBV19 to TRBJ1-6, with TRBD1 matching over 7 bases. There are 15 residues in the CDR3. J was trimmed by 7 bases and V by 5 bases; bases with no gene match: 8. CDR1 and CDR2 (germline): LNHDA, SQIVND (reference sequence). This CDR3 reads CASSFRQGRNSPLHF. CDR3 bases: TGTGCCAGTAGTTTCAGACAGGGAAGGAATTCACCCCTCCACTTT.

The sample holds one count of this clone. The rearrangement links TRBV6-5 to TRBJ1-4; D gene uncertain. The germline V gene encodes CDR1 MNHEY and CDR2 SVGAGI. Trimming removed 7 bases at V and 5 bases at J, with 11 bases between. The CDR3 contains 13 residues. DNA of the CDR3: TGTGCCAGCAAAAATTGGAGGAATGAAAAACTGTTTTTT. It codes for CASKNWRNEKLFF.

This clone was counted a single time. The V call is TRBV6-6, the J call TRBJ1-5, with 12 bases that match TRBD1. The V gene's germline CDR1 is MNHNY and CDR2 SVGAGI (reference sequence). J gave up 7 bases and V 7 bases, and 8 bases lay outside the gene matches. This CDR3 has 15 residues. The CDR3, as DNA: TGTGCCAGCAATTCGGGACAGGGGGCTAGACAGCCCCAGCATTTT. Its protein is CASNSGQGARQPQHF.

V usage is TRBV6-6 and J usage is TRBJ1-3; maybe TRBD1 (6 bases). The CDR3 contains 14 residues. V lost 4 bases and J 4 bases, leaving 11 bases between the germline ends. Germline V lookup: CDR1 MNHNY, CDR2 SVGAGI (reference sequence). The CDR3 region is CASSSPGDGNTIYF. DNA for the CDR3: TGTGCCAGCAGTTCCCCAGGGGACGGAAACACCATATATTTT.

The DNA for the CDR3 is TGTGCCAGCAGCCAAGAGGCCCCCTACAATGAGCAGTTCTTC. Translation gives CASSQEAPYNEQFF. The chain carries TRBV14 and TRBJ2-1; D unresolved. The CDR3 is 14 amino acids. Per the germline V gene, CDR1 is SGHDN and CDR2 is FVKESK. The V end lost 0 bases, the J end lost 2 bases, and 5 bases lay between the germline ends.

This chain uses TRBV7-8 with TRBJ1-1, with 10 nucleotides matching TRBD1. This CDR3 is 15 amino acids long. Looked up from germline, CDR1 is SGHVS and CDR2 is FQNEAQ. V shed 4 bases and J 5 bases; nucleotides not matched to a gene: 7. The CDR3 DNA sequence: TGTGCCAGCAGCTGGAGGACAGGGGGTAGGACTGAAGCTTTCTTT. This translates into CASSWRTGGRTEAFF.

The CDR3 sequence is CASSPRQGSGSPLHF. CDR3 in DNA: TGTGCCAGCAGCCCTCGACAGGGCTCTGGTTCACCCCTCCACTTT. The chain combines TRBV7-6 with TRBJ1-6, with 7 bases fitting TRBD1. The germline gives CDR1 SGHVS, CDR2 FNYEAQ. V was clipped by 5 bases and J by 9 bases; unmatched bases: 10. The CDR3 consists of 15 residues. Based on the CDR3 plus reference TRBV7-6 and TRBJ1-6, the full variable domain is GAGVSQSPRYKVTKRGQDVALRCDPISGHVSLYWYRQALGQGPEFLTYFNYEAQQDKSGLPNDRFSAERPEGSISTLTIQRTEQRDSAMYRCASSPRQGSGSPLHFGNGTRLTVT.

The CDR3 bases are TGTGCCAGCAGCCCTGGACTAGAGGTCCATGAGCAGTTCTTC. It encodes CASSPGLEVHEQFF. The chain combines TRBV7-2 with TRBJ2-1; 7 nucleotides align to TRBD2. CDR1 SGHTA and CDR2 FQGNSA come from the germline V gene. The CDR3 has 14 residues. The V segment lost 5 bases and the J segment 8 bases; nucleotides outside the gene matches: 9. The variable domain in full, with the rest retrieved from reference TRBV7-2 and TRBJ2-1, is GAGVSQSPSNKVTEKGKDVELRCDPISGHTALYWYRQSLGQGLEFLIYFQGNSAPDKSGLPSDRFSAERTGGSVSTLTIQRTQQEDSAVYLCASSPGLEVHEQFFGPGTRLTVL.

The chain employs TRBV19 and TRBJ1-1; D is perhaps TRBD1 (6 bases). V dropped 4 bases and J dropped 0 bases, with 9 bases sitting between them. Per the germline V gene, CDR1 is LNHDA and CDR2 is SQIVND (reference sequence). The CDR3 is 14 amino acids. CDR3 coding DNA: TGTGCCAGTAGTACTGGGACATTGAACACTGAAGCTTTCTTT. Translating gives CASSTGTLNTEAFF.

The V call is TRBV19, the J call TRBJ2-3; 8 bases agree with TRBD1. Germline CDR1 is LNHDA and CDR2 is SQIVND (reference sequence). J gave up 3 bases and V 6 bases, and 8 bases lay outside the gene matches. The CDR3 covers 15 residues. CDR3 sequence (DNA): TGTGCCAGTAGACGAGGGACAGGAAATACAGATACGCAGTATTTT. Translated, it gives CASRRGTGNTDTQYF.

This clone was seen only once. CDR3 region: CASSYGDSLNSPLHF. The CDR3 coding sequence is TGTGCCAGCAGTTACGGGGACAGTCTTAATTCACCCCTCCACTTT. The chain recombines TRBV6-5 with TRBJ1-6; 7 positions match TRBD1. V lost 2 bases, J lost 6 bases, and 4 bases stayed unmatched. Germline V CDR1 and CDR2: MNHEY, SVGAGI. The CDR3 is 15 amino acids.

This chain connects TRBV7-2 to TRBJ2-3, with 11 nucleotides matching TRBD1. The junction had 15 bases not matched to a gene; V was cut back by 7 bases and J by 6 bases. Per germline, CDR1 SGHTA and CDR2 FQGNSA. The CDR3 loop spans 17 amino acids. The CDR3 DNA reads as TGTGCCAGCACCCCCCGGGACAGGGGGTACCAAGCTGATACGCAGTATTTT. It codes for CASTPRDRGYQADTQYF.

The CDR3 region is CASRASSYNSPLHF. The CDR3 bases are TGTGCCAGCAGGGCCAGCTCCTATAATTCACCCCTCCACTTT. The chain uses TRBV7-3 and TRBJ1-6; the D is unclear. The CDR3 has 14 residues. V was clipped by 6 bases and J by 0 bases, with 6 bases between them. Germline CDR1 and CDR2: SGHTA and FQGTGA.

This clone has just a few counts. The chain uses TRBV10-3 and TRBJ1-4, with TRBD1 identical over 10 bases. The V and J ends lost 0 bases and 3 bases, in that order; junction bases with no gene match: 7. Germline lookup yields CDR1 ENHRY and CDR2 SYGVKD. This CDR3 comprises 18 residues. The CDR3 here is CAISESDRGLGANEKLFF. CDR3 DNA sequence: TGTGCCATCAGTGAGTCTGACAGGGGGCTAGGGGCTAATGAAAAACTGTTTTTT.

This sequence joins TRBV6-2 or TRBV6-3 and TRBJ1-5; D gene ambiguous. The CDR3 is made up of 14 amino acids. Germline assignment: CDR1 MNHEY and CDR2 SVGEGT. V lost 2 bases and J 7 bases, leaving 12 bases between the germline ends. The CDR3 bases are TGTGCCAGCAGTTACGTTGGCGGGCTACAGCCCCAGCATTTT. Its protein is CASSYVGGLQPQHF.

Only one count was recorded for this clone. This rearrangement joins TRBV3-1 (or the pseudogene TRBV3-2) to TRBJ2-7; maybe TRBD2 (5 bases). Germline V CDR1 and CDR2: LGHDT, YNNKEL (reference sequence). V was cut by 3 bases and J by 0 bases, with 12 bases left in between. The CDR3 contains 15 residues. CDR3 sequence reads: CASSHPRESSYEQYF. In DNA, the CDR3 is TGTGCCAGCAGCCACCCGAGGGAGAGCTCCTACGAGCAGTACTTC.

The chain employs TRBV29-1 and TRBJ2-3; 9 bases are a match to TRBD2. This CDR3 contains 15 residues. Germline V lookup: CDR1 SQVTM, CDR2 ANQGSEA. With 1 base clipped from V and 5 bases from J, the junction kept 7 bases outside the gene matches. The CDR3 is CSVEGRGGIQDTQYF. The CDR3 bases are TGCAGCGTTGAAGGGCGGGGGGGCATTCAAGATACGCAGTATTTT.

Regarding this clone: This specimen includes other DNA sequences encoding the same CDR3. The chain recombines TRBV18 with TRBJ2-3; 8 nucleotides agree with TRBD2. This CDR3 contains 15 residues. V gave up 2 bases and J gave up 0 bases; unmatched junction bases: 1. Germline V gene data show CDR1 as KGHSH and CDR2 as LQKENI. The chain's CDR3 is CASSPSGGSTDTQYF. DNA of the CDR3: TGTGCCAGCTCACCATCGGGGGGGAGCACAGATACGCAGTATTTT. Combining the CDR3 with reference TRBV18 and TRBJ2-3 gives the whole variable domain NAGVMQNPRHLVRRRGQEARLRCSPMKGHSHVYWYRQLPEEGLKFMVYLQKENIIDESGMPKERFSAEFPKEGPSILRIQQVVRGDSAAYFCASSPSGGSTDTQYFGPGTRLTVL.

J is TRBJ1-4 and V is TRBV30; unclear D gene. In germline, CDR1 is GTSNPN, CDR2 SVGIG (reference sequence). The CDR3 spans 14 residues. V gave up 3 bases and J gave up 5 bases, with 13 bases separating them. CDR3 sequence reads: CAWRGDAGNEKLFF. CDR3 coding DNA: TGTGCCTGGAGGGGAGACGCGGGCAATGAAAAACTGTTTTTT.

This rearrangement joins TRBV7-2 to TRBJ2-7; D is unresolved. Germline lookup yields CDR1 SGHTA and CDR2 FQGNSA. The CDR3 spans 12 residues. V was trimmed by 5 bases and J by 3 bases, leaving 8 bases between them. The CDR3 region has the DNA TGTGCCAGCAGCCCCAATCACTACGAGCAGTACTTC. Translation gives CASSPNHYEQYF.

This clone was picked up a small number of times. This chain joins TRBV11-3 and TRBJ2-1; 7 bases align to TRBD1. Looked up from germline, CDR1 is SGHNT and CDR2 is YENEEA. The CDR3 consists of 14 residues. The V gene end was trimmed by 5 bases and the J gene end by 4 bases; junction bases not matched to a gene: 5. CDR3 region: CASSPGQYYNEQFF. The CDR3, as DNA: TGTGCCAGCAGCCCGGGACAGTATTACAATGAGCAGTTCTTC.